The table lists the clone carrying this TCR beta chain with a few counts. Its antigen is unidentified. The CDR3 length is 14 residues. The V end was cut by 5 bases, the J end by 1 base, with 10 bases between. Germline lookup yields CDR1 LNHNV and CDR2 YYDKDF (reference sequence). Molecular-barcoded quantitative 5'-RACE produced these TCR beta libraries. TCRdb analysed the 5' RACE reads with MiXCR anew, one entry per CDR3 protein. Of approximately 400,000 distinct CDR3 sequences listed, roughly 26% were seen once; the top ten hold roughly 0.8%. This sample is part of a study of CD8 T cells in ankylosing spondylitis. General study points: Roughly eight highly homologous variants made up a TCR beta motif that seemed to typify ankylosing spondylitis blood. Some motif variants were previously reported in reactive arthritis synovial fluid and blood.

Specimen: blood, either unsorted or a sorted T cell fraction (not recorded which). The receptor was isolated from a male donor with ankylosing spondylitis. This sequence joins TRBV15 and TRBJ2-3; D remains ambiguous. The CDR3 loop reads CATSPRIRTDTQYF. The CDR3 DNA follows: TGTGCCACCAGCCCGCGGATTCGCACAGATACGCAGTATTTT.